The entry that follows covers one TCR beta chain sequence. The antigen is undetermined. The sample belongs to a study of shared clonotypes between healthy human individuals. Study observations and caveats: Owing to a small donor count, the genetic and exposure-history diversity represented was limited. Compared with clonotypes that all four donors shared, non-shared clonotypes had lower generation probabilities.

Per germline, CDR1 SGHTA and CDR2 FQGNSA. The V and J ends lost 6 bases and 3 bases respectively, with 14 bases between them. The CDR3 consists of 14 residues. The repertoire was sequenced with immunoSEQ multiplex PCR; TCRdb's copy has only in-frame clones and lacks some. Of over a million clones listed, around 78% are singletons. The receptor comes from a man between 18 and 29 years old in good health. Some clones in this sample may be carry-over from other donors' samples. This chain connects TRBV7-2 to TRBJ1-1, with D tentatively TRBD1 (6 bases). The sample comprised memory CD4+ T cells from PBMCs. The subset here: CD45RA-negative fraction. CDR3 loop: CASRKGGADTEAFF. The CDR3 nucleotides read TGTGCCAGCAGAAAAGGGGGTGCGGACACTGAAGCTTTCTTT.